This T cell receptor (beta chain) derives from a study of OX40 agonist ivuxolimab in advanced cancers. Study at large: The dose-escalation cohort had hepatocellular carcinoma, melanoma, renal cell or head and neck cancer.

The method was immunoSEQ multiplex PCR; TCRdb's version includes in-frame clones alone and lacks a portion of them. The sample yields tens of thousands of clones, approximately 89% seen once. The CDR3 sequence is 14 residues long. V trimming: 1 base; J trimming: 4 bases; junction bases outside the gene matches: 3. Looked up from germline, CDR1 is MNHNS and CDR2 is SASEGT. The gene calls are TRBV6-1 and TRBJ1-2; 7 bases fit TRBD1. The source of this sequence is an adult with an advanced solid tumor such as melanoma, head and neck, liver or kidney cancer. The material sequenced was CD4+ or CD8+ T cells sorted from blood, taken in a trial of the OX40 agonist ivuxolimab. CDR3 DNA: TGTGCCAGCAGTGAAGGCCCAGGGGGCTATGGCTACACCTTC. Protein: CASSEGPGGYGYTF.